This T cell receptor (beta chain) derives from a study of neurological immune-mediated disorders. V was pared by 4 bases and J by 0 bases, with 6 bases between. The CDR3 loop spans 12 amino acids. CDR1 SQVTM and CDR2 ANQGSEA come from the germline V gene. Sample time point: longitudinal time-point 2. This clonotype was picked up many times. The antigen is unknown. Study conclusions and caveats: The repertoires of 18 of 34 multiple sclerosis patients fell into one related-CDR3 cluster (a possible signature) under phylogenetic grouping. TCR-beta repertoires seemed private in all groups, with no expanded CDR3 amino acid sequences shared.

Via MiXCR, TCRdb re-called the 5' RACE reads, giving one row per CDR3 protein. The sample has 65,000 to 95,000 distinct CDR3 sequences, about 5% seen once. The material sequenced was PBMCs. The source of this sequence is a woman in her fifties or sixties with multiple sclerosis. The rearrangement uses TRBV29-1 and TRBJ1-2; no firm D call. CDR3 coding DNA: TGCAGCGTTGTAGGAGCTAACTATGGCTACACCTTC. Translating it yields CSVVGANYGYTF.